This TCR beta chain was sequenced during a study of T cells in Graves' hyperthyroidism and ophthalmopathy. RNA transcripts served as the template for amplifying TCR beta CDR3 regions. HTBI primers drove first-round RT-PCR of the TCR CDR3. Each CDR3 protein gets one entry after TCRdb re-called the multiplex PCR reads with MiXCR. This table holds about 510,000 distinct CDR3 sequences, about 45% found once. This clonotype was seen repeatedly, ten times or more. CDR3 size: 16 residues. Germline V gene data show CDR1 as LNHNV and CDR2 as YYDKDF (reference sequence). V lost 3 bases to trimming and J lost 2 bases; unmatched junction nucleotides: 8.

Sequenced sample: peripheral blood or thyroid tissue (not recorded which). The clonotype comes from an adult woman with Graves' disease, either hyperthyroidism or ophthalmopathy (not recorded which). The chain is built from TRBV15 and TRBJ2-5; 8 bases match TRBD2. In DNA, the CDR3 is TGTGCCACCAGCAGGGTTAGCGGGATGCCGCAAGAGACCCAGTACTTC. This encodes CATSRVSGMPQETQYF.